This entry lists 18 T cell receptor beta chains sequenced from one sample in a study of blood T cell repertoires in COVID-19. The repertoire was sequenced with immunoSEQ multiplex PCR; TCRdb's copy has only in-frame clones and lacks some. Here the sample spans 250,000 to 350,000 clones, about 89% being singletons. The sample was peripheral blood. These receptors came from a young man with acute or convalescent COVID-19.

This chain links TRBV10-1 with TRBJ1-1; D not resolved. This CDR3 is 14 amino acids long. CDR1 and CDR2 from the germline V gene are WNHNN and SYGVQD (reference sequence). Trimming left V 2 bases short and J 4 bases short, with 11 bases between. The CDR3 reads CASSEEREITEAFF. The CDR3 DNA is TGCGCCAGCAGTGAGGAGCGTGAAATCACTGAAGCTTTCTTT.

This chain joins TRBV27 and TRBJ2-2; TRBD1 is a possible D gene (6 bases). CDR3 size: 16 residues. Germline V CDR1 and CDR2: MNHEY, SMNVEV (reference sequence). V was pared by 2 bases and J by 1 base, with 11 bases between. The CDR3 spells CASSLKLGQNTGELFF. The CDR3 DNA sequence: TGTGCCAGCAGTTTAAAGTTGGGACAGAACACCGGGGAGCTGTTTTTT.

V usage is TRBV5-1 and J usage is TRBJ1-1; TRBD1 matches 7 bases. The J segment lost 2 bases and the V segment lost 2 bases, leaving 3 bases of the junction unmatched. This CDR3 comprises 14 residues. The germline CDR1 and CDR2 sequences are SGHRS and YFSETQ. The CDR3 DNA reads TGCGCCAGCAGCTTTACAGGGGTTAACACTGAAGCTTTCTTT. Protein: CASSFTGVNTEAFF. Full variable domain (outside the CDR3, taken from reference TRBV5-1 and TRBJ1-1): KAGVTQTPRYLIKTRGQQVTLSCSPISGHRSVSWYQQTPGQGLQFLFEYFSETQRNKGNFPGRFSGRQFSNSRSEMNVSTLELGDSALYLCASSFTGVNTEAFFGQGTRLTVV.

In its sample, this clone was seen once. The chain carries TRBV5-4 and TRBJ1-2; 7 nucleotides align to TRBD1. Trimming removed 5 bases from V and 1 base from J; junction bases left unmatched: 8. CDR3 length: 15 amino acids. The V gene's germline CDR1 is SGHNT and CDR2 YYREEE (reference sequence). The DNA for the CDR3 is TGTGCCAGCAGGCCCAGGGGGTTGGTTAACTATGGCTACACCTTC. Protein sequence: CASRPRGLVNYGYTF. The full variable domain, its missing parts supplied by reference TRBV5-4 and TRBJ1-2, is ETGVTQSPTHLIKTRGQQVTLRCSSQSGHNTVSWYQQALGQGPQFIFQYYREEENGRGNFPPRFSGLQFPNYSSELNVNALELDDSALYLCASRPRGLVNYGYTFGSGTRLTVV.

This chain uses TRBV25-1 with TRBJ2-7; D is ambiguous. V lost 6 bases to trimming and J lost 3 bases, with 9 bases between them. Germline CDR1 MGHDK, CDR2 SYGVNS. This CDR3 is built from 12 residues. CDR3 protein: CASRSTFYEQYF. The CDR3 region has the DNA TGTGCCAGCAGATCGACTTTCTACGAGCAGTACTTC.

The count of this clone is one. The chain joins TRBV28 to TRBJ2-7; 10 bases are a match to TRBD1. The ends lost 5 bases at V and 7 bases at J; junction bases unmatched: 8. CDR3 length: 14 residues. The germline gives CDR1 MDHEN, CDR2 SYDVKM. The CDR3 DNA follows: TGTGCCAGCAGTCATGGGACAGGGGTAGGGGAGCAGTACTTC. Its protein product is CASSHGTGVGEQYF.

In DNA, the CDR3 is TGTGCCAGCAGGGTAGCGGGGTCCATCACAGATACGCAGTATTTT. It translates to CASRVAGSITDTQYF. The gene calls are TRBV28 and TRBJ2-3, with 8 nucleotides matching TRBD2. Losses at the gene ends were 6 bases for V and 2 bases for J; bases not matched to a gene: 7. This CDR3 spans 15 amino acids. The germline gives CDR1 MDHEN, CDR2 SYDVKM. Together with reference TRBV28 and TRBJ2-3, the CDR3 gives the full variable domain: DVKVTQSSRYLVKRTGEKVFLECVQDMDHENMFWYRQDPGLGLRLIYFSYDVKMKEKGDIPEGYSVSREKKERFSLILESASTNQTSMYLCASRVAGSITDTQYFGPGTRLTVL.

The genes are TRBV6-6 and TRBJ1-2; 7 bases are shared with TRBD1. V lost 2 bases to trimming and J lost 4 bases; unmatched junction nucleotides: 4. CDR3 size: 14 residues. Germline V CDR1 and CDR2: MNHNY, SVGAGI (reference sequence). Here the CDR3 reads CASSYQGEAYGYTF. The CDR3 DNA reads TGTGCCAGCAGTTACCAGGGGGAGGCCTATGGCTACACCTTC.

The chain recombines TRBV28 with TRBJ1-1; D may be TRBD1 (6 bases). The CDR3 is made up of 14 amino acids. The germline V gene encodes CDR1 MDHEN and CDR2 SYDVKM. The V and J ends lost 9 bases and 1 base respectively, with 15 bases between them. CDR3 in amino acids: CASRGGRENTEAFF. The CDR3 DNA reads TGTGCCAGTCGCGGGGGGCGGGAGAACACTGAAGCTTTCTTT.

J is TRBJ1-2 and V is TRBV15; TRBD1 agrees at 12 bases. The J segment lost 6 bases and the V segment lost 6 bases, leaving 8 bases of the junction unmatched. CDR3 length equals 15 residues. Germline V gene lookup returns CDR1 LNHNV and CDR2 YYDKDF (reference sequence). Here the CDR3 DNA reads TGTGCCACCAGACTACCGGGACAGGGGGCTAATGGCTACACCTTC. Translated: CATRLPGQGANGYTF.

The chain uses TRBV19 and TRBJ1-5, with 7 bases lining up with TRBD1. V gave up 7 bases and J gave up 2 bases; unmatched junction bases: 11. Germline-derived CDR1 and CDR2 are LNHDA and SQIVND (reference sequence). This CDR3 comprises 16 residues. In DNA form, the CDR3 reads TGTGCCAGTATGCAGGGGGGAAGGTTTGGCAATCAGCCCCAGCATTTT. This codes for CASMQGGRFGNQPQHF.

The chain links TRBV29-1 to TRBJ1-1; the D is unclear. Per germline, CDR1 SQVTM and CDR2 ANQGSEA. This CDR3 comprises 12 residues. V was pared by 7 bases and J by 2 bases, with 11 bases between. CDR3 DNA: TGCAGCGAAGTTGCGATAAACACTGAAGCTTTCTTT. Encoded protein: CSEVAINTEAFF.

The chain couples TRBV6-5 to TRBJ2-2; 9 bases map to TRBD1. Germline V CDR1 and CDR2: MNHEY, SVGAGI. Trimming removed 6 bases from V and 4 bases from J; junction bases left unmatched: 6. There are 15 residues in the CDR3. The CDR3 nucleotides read TGTGCCAGCAGAACAGGGGGCGCGGGCACCGGGGAGCTGTTTTTT. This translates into CASRTGGAGTGELFF.

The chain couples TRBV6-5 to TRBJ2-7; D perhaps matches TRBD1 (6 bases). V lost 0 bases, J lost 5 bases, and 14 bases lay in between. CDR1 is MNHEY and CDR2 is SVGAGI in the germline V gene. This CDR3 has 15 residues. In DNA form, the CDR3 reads TGTGCCAGCAGTTACTCGAACAGGGTAGTGGACGAGCAGTACTTC. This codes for CASSYSNRVVDEQYF.

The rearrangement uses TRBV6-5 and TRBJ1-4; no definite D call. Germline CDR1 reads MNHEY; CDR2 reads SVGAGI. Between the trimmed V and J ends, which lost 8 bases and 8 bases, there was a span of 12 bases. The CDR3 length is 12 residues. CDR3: CASGAPREKLFF. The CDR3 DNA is TGTGCCAGCGGAGCCCCCCGGGAAAAACTGTTTTTT.

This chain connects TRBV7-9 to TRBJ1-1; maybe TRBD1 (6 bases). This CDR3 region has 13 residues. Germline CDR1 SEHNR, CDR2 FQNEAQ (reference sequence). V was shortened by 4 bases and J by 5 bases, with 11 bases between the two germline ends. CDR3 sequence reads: CASSSRGRTEAFF. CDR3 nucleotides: TGTGCCAGCAGCTCCAGGGGTAGAACTGAAGCTTTCTTT.

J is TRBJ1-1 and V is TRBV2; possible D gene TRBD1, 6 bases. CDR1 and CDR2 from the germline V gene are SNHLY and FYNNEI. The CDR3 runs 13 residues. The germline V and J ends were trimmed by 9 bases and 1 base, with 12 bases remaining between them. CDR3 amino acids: CASLGQPNTEAFF. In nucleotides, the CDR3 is TGTGCCAGTCTTGGACAGCCGAACACTGAAGCTTTCTTT.

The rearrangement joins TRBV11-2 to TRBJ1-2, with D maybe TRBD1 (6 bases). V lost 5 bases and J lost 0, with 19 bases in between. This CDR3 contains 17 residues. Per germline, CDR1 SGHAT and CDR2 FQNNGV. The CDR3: CASSALRGLESNYGYTF. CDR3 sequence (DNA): TGTGCCAGCAGCGCGCTAAGGGGGTTAGAATCTAACTATGGCTACACCTTC.